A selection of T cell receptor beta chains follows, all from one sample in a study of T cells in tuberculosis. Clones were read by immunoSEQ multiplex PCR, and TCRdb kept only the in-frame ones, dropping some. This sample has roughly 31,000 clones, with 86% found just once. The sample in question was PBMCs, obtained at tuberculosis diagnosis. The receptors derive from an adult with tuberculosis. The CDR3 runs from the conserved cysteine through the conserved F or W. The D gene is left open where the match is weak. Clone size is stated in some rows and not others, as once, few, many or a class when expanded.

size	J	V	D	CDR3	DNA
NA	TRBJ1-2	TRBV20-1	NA	CSARQVYGYTF	TGCAGTGCTAGGCAGGTCTATGGCTACACCTTC
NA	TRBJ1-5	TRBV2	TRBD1	CASARQGGNQPQHF	TGTGCCAGCGCCCGACAGGGGGGCAATCAGCCCCAGCATTTT
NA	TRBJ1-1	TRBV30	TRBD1	CAWKITGGLRF	TGTGCCTGGAAGATTACAGGGGGCTTGCGATTT
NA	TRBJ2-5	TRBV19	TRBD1	CASSDRGETQYF	TGTGCCAGTAGTGACAGGGGAGAGACCCAGTACTTC
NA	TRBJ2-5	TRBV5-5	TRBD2	CASSFNSGFEETQYF	TGTGCCAGCAGTTTTAATAGCGGGTTCGAAGAGACCCAGTACTTC
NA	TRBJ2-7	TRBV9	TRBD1	CASNRGKEVEQYF	TGTGCCAGCAACAGGGGGAAAGAGGTCGAGCAGTACTTC
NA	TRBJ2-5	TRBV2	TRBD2	CASSDLAADGGETQYF	TGTGCCAGCAGTGATCTAGCGGCAGACGGAGGGGAGACCCAGTACTTC
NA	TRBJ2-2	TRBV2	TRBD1	CASRAGGVSVTGELFF	TGTGCCAGCAGGGCAGGGGGCGTCTCGGTCACCGGGGAGCTGTTTTTT
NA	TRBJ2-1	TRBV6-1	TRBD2	CASSQTSGRSNEQFF	TGTGCCAGCAGCCAGACTAGCGGGAGGTCCAATGAGCAGTTCTTC
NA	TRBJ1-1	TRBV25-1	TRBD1	CASSSSPGQGRGTEAFF	TGTGCCAGCAGTTCCTCCCCGGGACAGGGTAGGGGCACTGAAGCTTTCTTT
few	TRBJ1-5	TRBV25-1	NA	CASSETVSQPQHF	TGTGCCAGCAGTGAGACAGTTAGCCAGCCCCAGCATTTT
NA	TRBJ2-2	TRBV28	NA	CASSPPRAGATGELFF	TGTGCCAGCAGTCCCCCGCGAGCGGGCGCCACCGGGGAGCTGTTTTTT
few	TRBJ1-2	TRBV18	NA	CASSDTGLYGYTF	TGTGCCAGCTCAGACACAGGGCTCTATGGCTACACCTTC
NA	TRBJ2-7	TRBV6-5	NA	CASSRNTRSSYEQYF	TGTGCCAGCAGTCGTAACACTAGGAGCTCCTACGAGCAGTACTTC
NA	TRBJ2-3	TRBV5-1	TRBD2	CASSSTSGASTDTQYF	TGCGCCAGCAGCTCCACTAGCGGAGCTAGCACAGATACGCAGTATTTT
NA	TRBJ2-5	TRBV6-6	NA	CASSYSNRVETQYF	TGTGCCAGCAGTTACTCGAACAGGGTAGAGACCCAGTACTTC
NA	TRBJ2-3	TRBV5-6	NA	CASSGAGPRAQYF	TGTGCCAGCAGTGGCGCGGGCCCCCGGGCGCAGTATTTT
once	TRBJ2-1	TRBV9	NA	CASSVSTHNEQFF	TGTGCCAGCAGCGTGAGTACGCACAATGAGCAGTTCTTC
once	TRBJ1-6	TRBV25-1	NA	CASSDFVPGDSPLHF	TGTGCCAGCAGTGATTTCGTGCCCGGAGATTCACCCCTCCACTTT
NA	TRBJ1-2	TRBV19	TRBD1	CASSFGDRGSWGYTF	TGTGCCAGTAGTTTTGGGGACAGGGGATCGTGGGGCTACACCTTC
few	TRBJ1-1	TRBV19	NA	CASTTGGGFIREAFF	TGTGCCAGTACCACTGGCGGGGGGTTCATCCGTGAAGCTTTCTTT
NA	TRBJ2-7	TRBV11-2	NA	CASSPGTNYEQYF	TGTGCCAGCAGCCCTGGGACAAACTACGAGCAGTACTTC
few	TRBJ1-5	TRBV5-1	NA	CASSLTAGANNQPQHF	TGCGCCAGCAGCTTGACGGCAGGGGCGAACAATCAGCCCCAGCATTTT
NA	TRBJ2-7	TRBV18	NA	CASSYGRSYEQYF	TGTGCCAGCTCGTACGGGAGAAGTTACGAGCAGTACTTC
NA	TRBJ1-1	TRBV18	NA	CASSPLLKGGTEAFF	TGTGCCAGCTCACCACTGTTGAAGGGAGGAACTGAAGCTTTCTTT
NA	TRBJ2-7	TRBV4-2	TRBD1	CASSPRGQGIPYEQYF	TGTGCCAGCAGCCCAAGGGGACAGGGAATTCCCTACGAGCAGTACTTC
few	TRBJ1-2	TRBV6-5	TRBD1	CASSYPGGADGYTF	TGTGCCAGCAGTTACCCAGGGGGCGCGGACGGCTACACCTTC
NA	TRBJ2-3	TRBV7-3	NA	CASSSGTGDTQYF	TGTGCCAGCAGCTCCGGCACAGGAGATACGCAGTATTTT
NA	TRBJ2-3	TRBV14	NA	CASSQGIASTDTQYF	TGTGCCAGCAGCCAAGGTATAGCTAGCACAGATACGCAGTATTTT
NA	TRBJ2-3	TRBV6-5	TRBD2	CASSYSMMAGEDTQYF	TGTGCCAGCAGTTACTCGATGATGGCGGGGGAAGATACGCAGTATTTT
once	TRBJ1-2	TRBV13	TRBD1	CASSGRDRGVIANYGYTF	TGTGCCAGCAGCGGCCGGGACAGGGGCGTGATAGCTAACTATGGCTACACCTTC
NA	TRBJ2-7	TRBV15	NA	CATSRASAYEQYF	TGTGCCACCAGCAGAGCCAGTGCCTACGAGCAGTACTTC
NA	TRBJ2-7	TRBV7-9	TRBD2	CASSTWTSYEQYF	TGTGCCAGCAGCACCTGGACTAGTTACGAGCAGTACTTC
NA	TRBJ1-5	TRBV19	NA	CASSTSLGGLNQPQHF	TGTGCCAGTAGTACTTCGTTAGGGGGTTTGAATCAGCCCCAGCATTTT
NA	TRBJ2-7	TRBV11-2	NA	CASSLVDSAYEQYF	TGTGCCAGCAGCTTAGTGGACAGTGCCTACGAGCAGTACTTC
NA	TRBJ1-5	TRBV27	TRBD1	CASRVGTGGNLFNQPQHF	TGTGCCAGCAGGGTCGGGACAGGGGGAAACCTTTTCAATCAGCCCCAGCATTTT
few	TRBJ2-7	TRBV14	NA	CASSRGREAYEQYF	TGTGCCAGCAGCCGGGGCAGGGAGGCCTACGAGCAGTACTTC
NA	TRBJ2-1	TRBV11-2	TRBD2	CASSLKVSGRSNNEQFF	TGTGCCAGCAGCTTAAAGGTGAGCGGGAGGAGCAACAATGAGCAGTTCTTC